These 2 T cell receptor beta chains were sequenced from one sample in a study of molecular identifiers for immune sequencing clone quantification. Each CDR3 protein is one row after TCRdb ran MiXCR on the PCR reads. The data hold around 470,000 distinct CDR3 sequences, with over 20% observed a single time. The sample comprised naive CD8+ T cells from blood, with Jurkat cell RNA spiked in. Documented subset: FACS-sorted CD8+CD4-CCR7+CD45RA+ naive T cells. The receptors here all came from a human donor in good health. Some libraries in this study had Jurkat cell RNA spiked in.

This clonotype was detected many times. This chain uses TRBV10-3 with TRBJ1-5, with D possibly matching TRBD1 (5 bases). With 0 bases removed from V and 7 bases from J, the gap between germline ends came to 10 bases. The germline CDR1 and CDR2 sequences are ENHRY and SYGVKD. This CDR3 comprises 14 residues. This chain's CDR3 is CAISESDSYQPQHF. In DNA form, the CDR3 reads TGTGCCATCAGTGAGTCAGACAGCTACCAGCCCCAGCATTTT.

Only one count was recorded for this clonotype. The rearrangement links TRBV7-9 to TRBJ1-4; possible D gene TRBD1, 6 bases. Germline CDR1 SEHNR, CDR2 FQNEAQ (reference sequence). The ends were cut back, 3 bases at V and 2 bases at J, with 16 bases in the middle. The CDR3 is 17 residues long. The CDR3 bases are TGTGCCAGCAGCTTTCGACGGGGGGCGCCTACTAATGAAAAACTGTTTTTT. It yields the protein CASSFRRGAPTNEKLFF.